This T cell receptor (beta chain) derives from a study of beta chain features in type 1 diabetes. Study findings and constraints: Type 1 diabetes patients showed a moderate but significant shortening of TCRB CDR3s in all four CD4+ subsets. It was among patients, rather than healthy donors, that naive, central memory and Treg TCRB repertoires appeared more similar.

All of the isolated RNA was reverse transcribed, so expressed TCRB transcripts were sequenced. Sequencing was performed with immunoSEQ multiplex PCR; in TCRdb, only in-frame clones are kept and a portion is missing. This sample yields about 160,000 clones, of which 7.8% are seen a single time; about 0.95% belongs to the top ten. A word on this clone: No antigen is known for it.

The sequenced sample consisted of central memory CD4+ T cells from blood. This TCR derives from a woman aged 35 to 49 with type 1 diabetes.

The DNA of the CDR3 is TGTGCCAGCAGCTTCGCGGGGTACGAGCAGTACTTC. Translating gives CASSFAGYEQYF. The V gene is TRBV7-8, the J gene TRBJ2-7; a possible D gene is TRBD2 (6 bases). Germline assignment: CDR1 SGHVS and CDR2 FQNEAQ. With 3 bases removed from V and 4 bases from J, the gap between germline ends came to 7 bases. This CDR3 has 12 amino acids.